These 29 T cell receptor beta chains originate from one sample sequenced in a study of shared clonotypes between healthy human individuals. Produced via immunoSEQ multiplex PCR; TCRdb's table is partial and in-frame only. The repertoire holds approximately 740,000 clones, with 80% to 95% as singletons. In the naive CD8 group, cells lacked CD45RO and were positively selected for CCR7, so terminally differentiated effector memory CD45RA+ cells were left out. The specimen was naive CD8+ T cells sorted from blood. Receptors originate from a man aged 25 to 40 in good health.

This clone was observed once. DNA for the CDR3: TGTGCCAGCAGCTTTGGAGCGGGAGAACGGGGGTTCGGTGAGCAGTTCTTC. Protein sequence: CASSFGAGERGFGEQFF. The V and J genes are TRBV7-6 and TRBJ2-1, with 8 bases fitting TRBD2. CDR1 is SGHVS and CDR2 is FNYEAQ in the germline V gene. The CDR3 runs 17 residues. The J segment lost 9 bases and the V segment lost 3 bases, leaving 16 bases of the junction unmatched.

As for this clone: Other DNA sequences in this sample translate to the same CDR3. V and J are TRBV14 and TRBJ2-7, with 10 bases that match TRBD1. CDR1 SGHDN and CDR2 FVKESK come from the germline V gene. The trim removed 1 base at V and 3 bases at J, leaving 3 bases unmatched. The length of the CDR3 is 15 residues. CDR3 loop: CASSQGTGGYYEQYF. For the CDR3, the DNA is TGTGCCAGCAGCCAAGGGACAGGGGGGTACTACGAGCAGTACTTC.

The gene calls are TRBV4-1 and TRBJ2-1, with D perhaps matching TRBD2 (5 bases). Trimming took off 1 base at V and 1 base at J, with 11 bases between the two ends. The CDR3 covers 16 residues. Germline loops: CDR1 MGHRA, CDR2 YSYEKL. The chain's CDR3 is CASSQVTSRSYNEQFF. The CDR3 nucleotides read TGCGCCAGCAGCCAAGTCACTAGTAGGTCCTACAATGAGCAGTTCTTC.

The chain employs TRBV9 and TRBJ1-2; the match to TRBD1 covers 8 bases. CDR1 is SGDLS, CDR2 YYNGEE, per germline. This CDR3 has 12 residues. J lost 6 bases, V lost 7 bases, and 5 bases had no gene match. CDR3 nucleotide sequence: TGTGCCAGCGACAGGGGAAGGAATGGCTACACCTTC. Translated, it gives CASDRGRNGYTF.

The chain employs TRBV4-1 and TRBJ2-7, with TRBD2 matching over 8 bases. J lost 1 base, V lost 6 bases, and 5 bases had no gene match. The CDR3 consists of 14 residues. Per germline, CDR1 MGHRA and CDR2 YSYEKL. CDR3: CASRAGAGSYEQYF. CDR3 nucleotide sequence: TGCGCCAGCAGAGCGGGGGCTGGGTCCTACGAGCAGTACTTC.

This sequence joins TRBV28 and TRBJ2-5; 7 positions agree with TRBD1. The CDR3 has 12 amino acids. Germline CDR1 MDHEN, CDR2 SYDVKM. V shed 8 bases and J 4 bases; nucleotides not matched to a gene: 4. The CDR3 region has the DNA TGTGCCAGCGAGGGGGCTGCAGAGACCCAGTACTTC. It is translated as CASEGAAETQYF.

The rearrangement joins TRBV27 to TRBJ1-2; TRBD1 aligns across 9 bases. The CDR3 contains 14 residues. The V and J ends lost 2 bases and 7 bases, in that order; junction bases with no gene match: 5. Germline V lookup: CDR1 MNHEY, CDR2 SMNVEV (reference sequence). CDR3 sequence (DNA): TGTGCCAGCAGTTTACAGGGACAGGGACGTGGCTACACCTTC. Encoded protein: CASSLQGQGRGYTF.

This clone was recorded only once. The rearrangement joins TRBV27 to TRBJ2-7, with TRBD1 matching over 8 bases. This CDR3 spans 14 amino acids. Germline V gene data show CDR1 as MNHEY and CDR2 as SMNVEV (reference sequence). V lost 1 base and J lost 6; bases outside the gene matches: 5. In DNA, the CDR3 is TGTGCCAGCAGTTTATTGGTGGACAGGGTCGAGCAGTACTTC. This translates into CASSLLVDRVEQYF.

V is TRBV7-9 and J is TRBJ2-5; 9 nucleotides line up with TRBD2. The V and J ends lost 5 bases and 9 bases, in that order; junction bases with no gene match: 10. The CDR3 is made up of 14 amino acids. Germline assignment: CDR1 SEHNR and CDR2 FQNEAQ (reference sequence). The CDR3 region is CASSPQGAGGAQYF. In nucleotides, the CDR3 is TGTGCCAGCAGCCCCCAAGGGGCGGGAGGGGCCCAGTACTTC.

The CDR3 bases are TGTGCCAGCATCCCAACTAGAGGGAATCGCTTGGAAGCTTTCTTT. This gives the protein CASIPTRGNRLEAFF. J is TRBJ1-1 and V is TRBV6-5; the D is unclear. V dropped 7 bases and J dropped 8 bases, with 23 bases sitting between them. The germline CDR1 and CDR2 sequences are MNHEY and SVGAGI. The CDR3 spans 15 residues.

The J gene is TRBJ2-1, the V gene TRBV7-9, with D perhaps TRBD2 (5 bases). Looked up from germline, CDR1 is SEHNR and CDR2 is FQNEAQ (reference sequence). The CDR3 runs to 14 residues. Deletions cut 5 bases from V and 6 bases from J, with 14 bases between. The CDR3 nucleotides are TGTGCCAGCAGCGAATACAGAGGGCCCAATGAGCAGTTCTTC. As protein: CASSEYRGPNEQFF.

This chain joins TRBV18 and TRBJ2-7; D gene uncertain. The germline CDR1 and CDR2 sequences are KGHSH and LQKENI. The CDR3 totals 12 residues. V gave up 2 bases and J gave up 5 bases, with 7 bases separating them. The CDR3 spells CASSPEVHEQYF. CDR3 in DNA: TGTGCCAGCTCACCAGAGGTTCACGAGCAGTACTTC.

In DNA, the CDR3 is TGTGCCAGCAGTTCCCCGGGTTCGGGCTGGGAGACCCAGTACTTC. Translated: CASSSPGSGWETQYF. The chain carries TRBV27 and TRBJ2-5, with unresolved D. CDR1 is MNHEY and CDR2 is SMNVEV in the germline V gene (reference sequence). The CDR3 runs 15 residues. The ends were cut back, 4 bases at V and 5 bases at J, with 17 bases in the middle.

The rearrangement uses TRBV4-3 and TRBJ1-2; D is undetermined. Trimming left V 0 bases short and J 1 base short, with 9 bases between. The CDR3 consists of 15 residues. CDR1 LGHNA and CDR2 YSLEER come from the germline V gene. CDR3 sequence: CASSQDPRVNYGYTF. For the CDR3, the DNA is TGCGCCAGCAGCCAAGATCCTAGGGTTAACTATGGCTACACCTTC.

Note on this clone: This specimen includes other DNA sequences encoding the same CDR3. V gene TRBV18 combines with J gene TRBJ2-5, with D unclear. Trimming took 3 bases from V and 5 from J, leaving 10 bases between them. Germline loops: CDR1 KGHSH, CDR2 LQKENI. The CDR3 totals 13 residues. CDR3 sequence: CASSPGPQETQYF. DNA of the CDR3: TGTGCCAGCTCACCGGGCCCTCAGGAGACCCAGTACTTC.

J is TRBJ2-5 and V is TRBV27; 9 bases align to TRBD2. CDR1 MNHEY and CDR2 SMNVEV come from the germline V gene (reference sequence). The CDR3 loop spans 17 amino acids. With 2 bases clipped from V and 0 bases from J, the junction kept 7 bases outside the gene matches. The CDR3 sequence: CASSLLAGSSYQETQYF. For the CDR3, the DNA is TGTGCCAGCAGTTTACTAGCGGGATCCTCGTACCAAGAGACCCAGTACTTC.

This clone was counted a single time. The chain recombines TRBV19 with TRBJ1-1; tentative D call: TRBD1 (6 bases). There are 15 residues in the CDR3. Germline values: CDR1 LNHDA, CDR2 SQIVND (reference sequence). Trimming left V 1 base short and J 2 bases short, with 11 bases between. In DNA form, the CDR3 reads TGTGCCAGTAGTATAGTCGGACAGTCCAACACTGAAGCTTTCTTT. This encodes CASSIVGQSNTEAFF.

This chain joins TRBV5-6 and TRBJ1-1, with D maybe TRBD1 (6 bases). Germline CDR1 is SGHDT and CDR2 is YYEEEE. This CDR3 spans 14 amino acids. The V gene lost 3 bases and the J gene lost 4 bases, with 13 bases spanning the gap. In nucleotides, the CDR3 is TGTGCCAGCAGCTGGGGTGGGGGCGTCACTGAAGCTTTCTTT. Residues: CASSWGGGVTEAFF.

V usage is TRBV2 and J usage is TRBJ2-1; 8 nucleotides match TRBD2. V shed 7 bases and J 8 bases; nucleotides not matched to a gene: 10. The V gene's germline CDR1 is SNHLY and CDR2 FYNNEI. The CDR3 has 14 residues. The CDR3 loop reads CASNPASGPHEQFF. The CDR3 nucleotides are TGTGCCAGCAACCCAGCTAGCGGGCCGCATGAGCAGTTCTTC.

The chain links TRBV13 to TRBJ2-7; D remains unclear. CDR1 is PRHDT and CDR2 is FYEKMQ in the germline V gene (reference sequence). V was shortened by 0 bases and J by 1 base, with 7 bases between the two germline ends. This CDR3 comprises 14 residues. As DNA, the CDR3 is TGTGCCAGCAGCTTAGGTGGCAGTTCCTACGAGCAGTACTTC. It codes for CASSLGGSSYEQYF.

The chain joins TRBV10-3 to TRBJ2-1; TRBD1 aligns across 10 bases. The V and J ends lost 7 bases and 5 bases, in that order; junction bases with no gene match: 8. Germline V lookup: CDR1 ENHRY, CDR2 SYGVKD. CDR3 size: 15 residues. CDR3 DNA sequence: TGTGCCATCACTAATCCCGGGACAGGGGACAATGAGCAGTTCTTC. Encoded protein: CAITNPGTGDNEQFF.

This clone was picked up one time. The rearrangement joins TRBV7-2 to TRBJ2-1, with TRBD2 as a possible D gene (6 bases). Germline V CDR1 and CDR2: SGHTA, FQGNSA. The CDR3 spans 15 residues. V was cut by 3 bases and J by 6 bases, with 15 bases left in between. In nucleotides, the CDR3 is TGTGCCAGCAGCTTCCGGGAGTCCGCTTTCAATGAGCAGTTCTTC. Encoded protein: CASSFRESAFNEQFF.

The chain joins TRBV11-2 to TRBJ2-7; D call uncertain. Germline CDR1 SGHAT, CDR2 FQNNGV. The V end was cut by 3 bases, the J end by 4 bases, with 13 bases between. This CDR3 has 14 amino acids. DNA for the CDR3: TGTGCCAGCAGCTTTGGGTTGGGTTTTTACGAGCAGTACTTC. Translated, it gives CASSFGLGFYEQYF.

The chain joins TRBV4-3 to TRBJ1-3; D gene ambiguous. The germline V and J ends were trimmed by 3 bases and 0 bases, with 15 bases remaining between them. The CDR3 is made up of 17 amino acids. The germline V gene encodes CDR1 LGHNA and CDR2 YSLEER. CDR3 bases: TGCGCCAGCAGCCAGACTAACAGTATTCTCTCTGGAAACACCATATATTTT. Translating gives CASSQTNSILSGNTIYF.

V and J are TRBV27 and TRBJ2-2; D uncertain. The CDR3 covers 13 residues. Trimming took 8 bases from V and 3 from J, leaving 10 bases between them. Germline assignment: CDR1 MNHEY and CDR2 SMNVEV (reference sequence). CDR3 region: CASLFRDTGELFF. The DNA of the CDR3 is TGTGCCAGCTTGTTTCGGGACACCGGGGAGCTGTTTTTT.

As DNA, the CDR3 is TGTGCCAGCAGCCTGACCGGGACAGGGGGCAATCAGCCCCAGCATTTT. Residues: CASSLTGTGGNQPQHF. This chain joins TRBV7-2 and TRBJ1-5, with 10 positions matching TRBD1. The J segment lost 2 bases and the V segment lost 5 bases, leaving 6 bases of the junction unmatched. This CDR3 is built from 16 residues. The germline CDR1 and CDR2 sequences are SGHTA and FQGNSA.

This clone was seen a single time. This chain connects TRBV5-1 to TRBJ2-1, with D unresolved. The length of the CDR3 is 13 residues. Trimming left V 8 bases short and J 0 bases short, with 9 bases between. Germline assignment: CDR1 SGHRS and CDR2 YFSETQ. In DNA form, the CDR3 reads TGCGCCAGTGCTTTGAGCTCCTACAATGAGCAGTTCTTC. This gives the protein CASALSSYNEQFF.

The chain employs TRBV4-1 and TRBJ1-2; D not resolved. The CDR3 spans 16 residues. V dropped 6 bases and J dropped 0 bases, with 17 bases sitting between them. Germline values: CDR1 MGHRA, CDR2 YSYEKL. CDR3 in amino acids: CASSPRFEATNYGYTF. The CDR3 nucleotides read TGCGCCAGCAGTCCTCGGTTTGAAGCTACTAACTATGGCTACACCTTC.

The chain joins TRBV6-1 to TRBJ1-5; unclear D gene. The CDR3 covers 17 residues. V was cut by 1 base and J by 4 bases, with 17 bases left in between. The germline gives CDR1 MNHNS, CDR2 SASEGT. The CDR3 nucleotides read TGTGCCAGCAGTGAAGTAACCCCCCTAAGACAAAATCAGCCCCAGCATTTT. Protein product: CASSEVTPLRQNQPQHF.